A single sample is the source of the 10 T cell receptor beta chains below, sequenced in a study of T cells in localized non-small cell lung cancer. Profiled with immunoSEQ multiplex PCR; TCRdb holds only in-frame clones, not every one. The repertoire has fewer than 45,000 clones, more than 65% of them found once; the top ten carry around a sixth. Source: peripheral blood, taken before any cancer treatment. The receptors were sampled from a male donor aged 60 or over with stage III squamous cell lung carcinoma.

The V gene is TRBV5-1, the J gene TRBJ2-3; 9 bases are shared with TRBD2. V shed 0 bases and J 3 bases; nucleotides not matched to a gene: 2. Germline V gene lookup returns CDR1 SGHRS and CDR2 YFSETQ. The CDR3 is made up of 15 amino acids. The CDR3 sequence is CASSLVGLATDTQYF. Written as DNA, the CDR3 is TGCGCCAGCAGCTTGGTGGGACTAGCTACAGATACGCAGTATTTT.

The V call is TRBV6-5, the J call TRBJ2-2, with a weak D call TRBD1 (6 bases). The V and J ends lost 7 bases and 6 bases respectively, with 9 bases between them. CDR1 is MNHEY and CDR2 is SVGAGI in the germline V gene. The CDR3 runs 12 residues. This chain's CDR3 is CASKQGPGELFF. For the CDR3, the DNA is TGTGCCAGCAAACAGGGCCCCGGGGAGCTGTTTTTT.

The chain uses TRBV5-1 and TRBJ2-2; D call uncertain. Germline V CDR1 and CDR2: SGHRS, YFSETQ. V lost 0 bases and J lost 6, with 18 bases in between. This CDR3 has 17 amino acids. The CDR3 sequence is CASSLGPAAFPPGELFF. The CDR3 nucleotides read TGCGCCAGCAGCTTGGGGCCGGCGGCTTTTCCACCCGGGGAGCTGTTTTTT.

The gene calls are TRBV18 and TRBJ1-5; the match to TRBD1 covers 8 bases. The CDR3 totals 16 residues. Germline CDR1 and CDR2: KGHSH and LQKENI. Unmatched junction bases numbered 10, after V lost 1 base and J lost 8 bases. The CDR3 DNA sequence: TGTGCCAGCTCACCACAGGCAGGGGGCGCATTCAAGCCCCAGCATTTT. As protein: CASSPQAGGAFKPQHF.

In its sample, this clone was seen once. The V call is TRBV6-5, the J call TRBJ2-3; D might be TRBD2 (5 bases). The germline gives CDR1 MNHEY, CDR2 SVGAGI. The CDR3 consists of 15 residues. V dropped 6 bases and J dropped 2 bases, with 15 bases sitting between them. The CDR3 reads CASSLLGLNTDTQYF. The CDR3 nucleotides are TGTGCCAGCAGCCTACTAGGTCTCAACACAGATACGCAGTATTTT.

The chain links TRBV2 to TRBJ2-5; 7 bases line up with TRBD1. The last part of the DNA fits TRBJ2-7 better; the J call may be wrong. This CDR3 has 14 amino acids. Germline CDR1 reads SNHLY; CDR2 reads FYNNEI. The CDR3 region is CASSRRQGNYEQYF. The CDR3 DNA sequence: TGTGCCAGCAGTCGTCGACAGGGTAACTACGAGCAGTACTTC.

The V and J genes are TRBV19 and TRBJ2-1; TRBD1 matches 7 bases. The V segment lost 4 bases and the J segment 1 base; nucleotides outside the gene matches: 7. The length of the CDR3 is 16 residues. Germline V lookup: CDR1 LNHDA, CDR2 SQIVND (reference sequence). CDR3 residues: CASSTRTGASYNEQFF. The CDR3 nucleotides read TGTGCCAGTAGTACTCGTACAGGGGCATCCTACAATGAGCAGTTCTTC.

This clone is categorized as medium-sized. The rearrangement joins TRBV4-1 to TRBJ2-3; D is uncertain. The CDR3 has 13 amino acids. The V gene's germline CDR1 is MGHRA and CDR2 YSYEKL. Trimming cost V 0 bases and J 4 bases, with 5 bases left between them. The CDR3 nucleotides are TGCGCCAGCAGCCAAGAGCGCCCAGATACGCAGTATTTT. Its protein product is CASSQERPDTQYF.

The V and J genes are TRBV15 and TRBJ1-5; 7 nucleotides align to TRBD1. This CDR3 comprises 13 residues. V dropped 4 bases and J dropped 6; count of bases not matched to a gene: 3. The germline V gene has CDR1 LNHNV and CDR2 YYDKDF (reference sequence). The CDR3, as DNA: TGTGCCACCAGCAAAGGGACAGCTCAGCCCCAGCATTTT. Translation gives CATSKGTAQPQHF.

The chain combines TRBV11-2 with TRBJ2-7; D perhaps matches TRBD1 (5 bases). Trimming removed 3 bases from V and 4 bases from J, with 19 bases in between. The V gene's germline CDR1 is SGHAT and CDR2 FQNNGV. The CDR3 covers 16 residues. The DNA for the CDR3 is TGTGCCAGCAGCTTCAATGTAGCAGGGCTTCTTTACGAGCAGTACTTC. Its translation is CASSFNVAGLLYEQYF.